Sequencing of this T cell receptor beta chain was carried out in a study of CD8 T cells in Susac syndrome (dated by TCRdb to between 2018 and 2021). About the investigation overall: Repertoire sequencing was used to test whether CD8+ T cell activation and differentiation in Susac syndrome was antigen driven. Clonality of the CD8+ T cell repertoire was compared between about a dozen healthy donors, roughly 14 Susac syndrome patients and roughly 16 multiple sclerosis patients.

The germline V gene (reference sequence) provides CDR1 MNHEY and CDR2 SMNVEV. V ends up 5 bases short and J 4 bases short, with an unmatched junction base count of 4. Taken from cysteine to phenylalanine, the CDR3 has 14 residues. Left in the record is the CDR3 DNA by itself, 42 bases read in frame from the first base. RNA was extracted with the RNeasy kit and about 0.5 to 1 ug was reverse transcribed using random hexamers. The immunoSEQ multiplex PCR assay, covering 54 Vbeta and 13 Jbeta segments, was used to amplify TCR beta CDR3 regions. PCR amplification bias was corrected by using a synthetic template baseline for primer optimization and computational correction. The study's own analysis went as follows. Reads were annotated to V, D and J genes per IMGT and analyzed with immunoSEQ Analyzer, keeping only productive sequences. Clonality was calculated as one minus the Shannon entropy normalized by log2 of the number of productive unique sequences. Public and private clones were assessed among the 100 most prevalent clones of each patient and control. Susac-specific clones were defined as absent from healthy and MS cohorts, 1052 published viral clones and other ImmuneACCESS disease sequences. TCRdb took the public reads, trimmed them with fastp at Q25, ran MiXCR for clone calling and kept in-frame beta chains. One record per CDR3 amino acid sequence lists the most common genes and DNA. The V and J calls reflect TCRdb's pipeline rather than the authors' work. The sample yields 250,000 to 300,000 distinct CDR3 sequences; roughly 84% were counted once. The ten largest account for around 0.12% of the sample.

Peripheral blood CD8+ and CD4+ T cells from healthy donors, Susac syndrome patients and multiple sclerosis patients were profiled by high-throughput TCR beta sequencing. The multiple sclerosis controls were treatment-naive patients whose relapsing-remitting disease, either stable or active, fulfilled the revised McDonald criteria. Bulk CD8+ and CD4+ T cells were purified magnetically by negative isolation, whereas CD8+ TEMRA cells were enriched by FACS. Blood was collected in EDTA tubes and processed within 24 hours, with PBMCs isolated through density gradient centrifugation. PBMCs intended for TCR sequencing were frozen in liquid nitrogen and were later thawed in a 37 degrees C water bath. The sorted or isolated CD4+, CD8+ and CD8+ TEMRA cells reached a purity of at least 90%. Here is what the overall study found, with its caveats: The study acknowledged that relatively few individuals were included in the TCR sequencing and HLA analysis.

On this clonotype itself: Its antigen remains undetermined. No much larger clone exists at a distance of one base, and base qualities are not known.

The sequenced material came from CD8+ T cells from PBMCs. The source of this sequence is a human donor with multiple sclerosis. The rearrangement joined TRBV27 to TRBJ2-7, and 11 junction bases match TRBD1. The sequenced DNA: TGTGCCAGCAGTGTCGGGACAGGGGGTTACGAGCAGTACTTC. Its amino acids are CASSVGTGGYEQYF.